This TCR beta chain appears in the sequencing data of a study of T-cell memory formation after mild COVID-19. As for the study in general: The TCR clusters were mostly specific to one donor.

V was shortened by 7 bases and J by 3 bases, with 13 bases between the two germline ends. There are 14 residues in the CDR3. Germline loops: CDR1 SEHNR, CDR2 FQNEAQ (reference sequence). TCRdb processed the 5' RACE reads anew with MiXCR; each CDR3 protein has one entry. Altogether 120,000 or so distinct CDR3 sequences are present, 15% to 20% being singletons, with the ten largest covering more than 11%. Sequencing used PBMCs or a T cell subset sorted from them (not recorded which). The receptor's source is an adult woman who had mild COVID-19 (a few samples of this study predate the infection). Cell type and time point are not known. The chain uses TRBV7-9 and TRBJ2-1, with D possibly being TRBD1 (5 bases). The chain's CDR3 is CASNGRDSYNEQFF. The CDR3 DNA sequence: TGTGCCAGCAATGGAAGAGACAGCTACAATGAGCAGTTCTTC.